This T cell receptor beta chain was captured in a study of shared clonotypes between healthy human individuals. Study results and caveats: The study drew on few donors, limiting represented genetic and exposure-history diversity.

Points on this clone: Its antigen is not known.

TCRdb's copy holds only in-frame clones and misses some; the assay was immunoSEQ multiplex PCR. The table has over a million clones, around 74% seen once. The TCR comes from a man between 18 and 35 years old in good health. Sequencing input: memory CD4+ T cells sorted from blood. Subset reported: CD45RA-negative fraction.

Written as DNA, the CDR3 is TGTGCCAGCAGCCCGAGGGAGCGAGGGCAAGAGACCCAGTACTTC. Translation gives CASSPRERGQETQYF. This rearrangement joins TRBV7-2 to TRBJ2-5; the D gene is possibly TRBD2 (5 bases). The V end lost 5 bases, the J end lost 2 bases, and 15 bases lay between the germline ends. CDR1 is SGHTA and CDR2 is FQGNSA in the germline V gene. This CDR3 is 15 amino acids long.